This passage covers 20 T cell receptor beta chains from one sample sequenced in a study of T cell responses to AZD1222 COVID-19 vaccine. Generated by immunoSEQ multiplex PCR, the TCRdb table keeps only in-frame clones and is missing some. The table lists about 180,000 clones, roughly 88% of them singletons, with 11% in the top ten. The sequences come from peripheral blood, collected 28 days after the second AZD1222 dose. The source is an adult who received the AZD1222 COVID-19 vaccine.

This clone was recorded at least ten times. This rearrangement joins TRBV30 to TRBJ1-1; 7 positions agree with TRBD1. Per germline, CDR1 GTSNPN and CDR2 SVGIG (reference sequence). Trimming cost V 4 bases and J 1 base; bases outside gene matches: 3. CDR3 length: 13 amino acids. This chain's CDR3 is CAWKWTGNTEAFF. CDR3 sequence (DNA): TGTGCCTGGAAGTGGACAGGGAACACTGAAGCTTTCTTT. The full variable domain, in which reference TRBV30 and TRBJ1-1 provide the parts outside the CDR3, is SQTIHQWPATLVQPVGSPLSLECTVEGTSNPNLYWYRQAAGRGLQLLFYSVGIGQISSEVPQNLSASRPQDRQFILSSKKLLLSDSGFYLCAWKWTGNTEAFFGQGTRLTVV.

V gene TRBV29-1 combines with J gene TRBJ2-1; no definite D call. Germline-derived CDR1 and CDR2 are SQVTM and ANQGSEA. The CDR3 runs to 12 residues. V lost 7 bases and J lost 4, with 11 bases in between. The CDR3 loop is CSERTSYNEQFF. For the CDR3, the DNA is TGCAGCGAAAGAACAAGTTACAATGAGCAGTTCTTC.

This sequence joins TRBV7-9 and TRBJ1-1; possibly TRBD1 for D (5 bases). Germline lookup yields CDR1 SEHNR and CDR2 FQNEAQ (reference sequence). The CDR3 totals 17 residues. Trimming stripped 1 base from V and 1 base from J, with 16 bases between. The CDR3 region is CASSLGGRVGWNTEAFF. Here the CDR3 DNA reads TGTGCCAGCAGCTTAGGGGGACGTGTGGGATGGAACACTGAAGCTTTCTTT.

V and J are TRBV19 and TRBJ1-4, with D unresolved. Trimming pared 1 base from V and 2 bases from J, leaving 14 bases between. CDR1 and CDR2 (germline): LNHDA, SQIVND (reference sequence). The CDR3 loop spans 17 amino acids. As DNA, the CDR3 is TGTGCCAGTAGTATAGTGGGCAGCCCGAAGACTAATGAAAAACTGTTTTTT. Translated: CASSIVGSPKTNEKLFF.

The chain combines TRBV5-1 with TRBJ1-2, with D maybe TRBD1 (6 bases). The germline V gene encodes CDR1 SGHRS and CDR2 YFSETQ. V lost 5 bases and J lost 5, with 16 bases in between. This CDR3 region has 14 residues. The CDR3, as DNA: TGCGCCAGCAGGCCCCGGACAGAAGAATATGGCTACACCTTC. It yields the protein CASRPRTEEYGYTF. Using reference TRBV5-1 and TRBJ1-2 for the parts outside the CDR3, the full variable domain is KAGVTQTPRYLIKTRGQQVTLSCSPISGHRSVSWYQQTPGQGLQFLFEYFSETQRNKGNFPGRFSGRQFSNSRSEMNVSTLELGDSALYLCASRPRTEEYGYTFGSGTRLTVV.

DNA for the CDR3: TGTGCCACCAGTGAAACAGGGTCGGGCTACACCTTC. It is translated as CATSETGSGYTF. This chain joins TRBV24-1 and TRBJ1-2, with D tentatively TRBD1 (6 bases). Germline values: CDR1 KGHDR, CDR2 SFDVKD. Trimming removed 4 bases at V and 8 bases at J, with 10 bases between. The CDR3 sequence is 12 residues long.

The gene calls are TRBV5-4 and TRBJ1-2, with D maybe TRBD1 (5 bases). The CDR3 runs to 14 residues. CDR1 and CDR2 from the germline V gene are SGHNT and YYREEE (reference sequence). Trimming shortened V by 0 bases and J by 3 bases, and 9 bases separated the two germline ends. The CDR3 loop reads CASSLDGAYYGYTF. CDR3 nucleotide sequence: TGTGCCAGCAGCTTGGATGGGGCCTACTATGGCTACACCTTC.

The DNA for the CDR3 is TGTGCCTGGAGTGCCGGGACAGGGGGCCGAGATACGCAGTATTTT. Encoded protein: CAWSAGTGGRDTQYF. The V gene is TRBV30, the J gene TRBJ2-3; TRBD1 aligns across 12 bases. The CDR3 spans 15 residues. Germline trimming cut 1 base from V and 5 bases from J; bases unmatched to any gene: 4. From germline, CDR1 is GTSNPN and CDR2 SVGIG (reference sequence).

This chain links TRBV6-6 with TRBJ1-1; 7 positions agree with TRBD1. CDR3 size: 14 residues. Germline CDR1 reads MNHNY; CDR2 reads SVGAGI (reference sequence). This CDR3 is CAESGGAERTEAFF. CDR3 coding DNA: TGTGCTGAGTCAGGGGGGGCTGAGAGAACTGAAGCTTTCTTT.

The genes are TRBV28 and TRBJ1-4, with a weak D call TRBD1 (6 bases). V gave up 3 bases and J gave up 8 bases, with 13 bases separating them. CDR1 and CDR2 (germline): MDHEN, SYDVKM. This CDR3 spans 14 amino acids. The CDR3 DNA is TGTGCCAGCAGTTTGACACAGGGAGGGGAAAAACTGTTTTTT. It translates to CASSLTQGGEKLFF.

The gene calls are TRBV6-5 and TRBJ1-2, with a tentative D call TRBD1 (5 bases). Trimming removed 5 bases at V and 4 bases at J, with 14 bases between. The CDR3 sequence is 14 residues long. Germline loops: CDR1 MNHEY, CDR2 SVGAGI. This CDR3 reads CASSLRAGGYGYTF. In nucleotides, the CDR3 is TGTGCCAGCAGTCTCAGGGCCGGGGGCTATGGCTACACCTTC.

This rearrangement joins TRBV5-1 to TRBJ2-1; TRBD2 aligns across 10 bases. The CDR3 extends over 17 amino acids. Germline loops: CDR1 SGHRS, CDR2 YFSETQ. Trimming took 0 bases from V and 7 from J; bases not matched to a gene: 10. The CDR3 coding sequence is TGCGCCAGCAGCTTGGGCTTTCTAGCGGGGGCGGGGAATGAGCAGTTCTTC. Amino acid sequence: CASSLGFLAGAGNEQFF.

The rearrangement joins TRBV19 to TRBJ2-2, with D perhaps TRBD1 or TRBD2 (5 bases each). Germline-derived CDR1 and CDR2 are LNHDA and SQIVND (reference sequence). The V end was cut by 1 base, the J end by 0 bases, with 9 bases between. The CDR3 extends over 16 amino acids. The CDR3 DNA is TGTGCCAGTAGTATAGTGGGACCCGCGAACACCGGGGAGCTGTTTTTT. Protein sequence: CASSIVGPANTGELFF.

The genes are TRBV19 and TRBJ1-2; D gene unclear. The CDR3 length is 14 residues. Germline V gives CDR1 LNHDA, CDR2 SQIVND (reference sequence). V was trimmed by 5 bases and J by 2 bases, leaving 12 bases between them. CDR3 sequence: CASSLRARNYGYTF. In DNA, the CDR3 is TGTGCCAGTAGTCTCCGGGCCCGAAACTATGGCTACACCTTC.

The CDR3 loop is CASGGAANYGYTF. As DNA, the CDR3 is TGTGCCAGCGGGGGGGCGGCTAACTATGGCTACACCTTC. The chain combines TRBV12-3 or TRBV12-4 with TRBJ1-2; tentative D call: TRBD1 (6 bases). This CDR3 has 13 amino acids. V gave up 8 bases and J gave up 0 bases, with 10 bases separating them.

This clone was detected once. This chain uses TRBV30 with TRBJ1-6, with D perhaps matching TRBD1 (5 bases). CDR1 and CDR2 (germline): GTSNPN, SVGIG (reference sequence). V dropped 0 bases and J dropped 7 bases, with 10 bases sitting between them. This CDR3 has 14 amino acids. The CDR3 nucleotides read TGTGCCTGGAGTGTACCGACAGTGAATTCACCCCTCCACTTT. Amino acid sequence: CAWSVPTVNSPLHF.

V and J are TRBV5-1 and TRBJ1-1; perhaps TRBD1 as D (5 bases). Germline lookup yields CDR1 SGHRS and CDR2 YFSETQ. CDR3 size: 12 residues. The V and J ends lost 3 bases and 6 bases respectively, with 9 bases between them. This CDR3 is CASSSPTAEAFF. For the CDR3, the DNA is TGCGCCAGCAGCTCACCGACAGCTGAAGCTTTCTTT.

This clone has just one count. This sequence joins TRBV29-1 and TRBJ2-5, with 12 bases lining up with TRBD2. The CDR3 length is 14 residues. Per the germline V gene, CDR1 is SQVTM and CDR2 is ANQGSEA. Trimming removed 7 bases from V and 0 bases from J; junction bases left unmatched: 3. CDR3 amino acids: CSAWTSGDQETQYF. DNA of the CDR3: TGCAGCGCCTGGACTAGCGGGGACCAAGAGACCCAGTACTTC.

This chain connects TRBV9 to TRBJ2-1, with 10 bases that match TRBD1. The CDR3 has 15 residues. J lost 10 bases, V lost 4 bases, and 11 bases had no gene match. The germline V gene has CDR1 SGDLS and CDR2 YYNGEE. The DNA of the CDR3 is TGTGCCAGCAGCACTAGACAGGGGGCGCAGAGCGAGCAGTTCTTC. Translation gives CASSTRQGAQSEQFF.

A few counts support this clone. This rearrangement joins TRBV10-3 to TRBJ1-3; weak D call: TRBD1 (5 bases). Trimming removed 6 bases at V and 2 bases at J, with 14 bases between. CDR1 ENHRY and CDR2 SYGVKD come from the germline V gene. This CDR3 is built from 15 residues. CDR3 DNA sequence: TGTGCCATCAGGGGGACCGAGACTCCTGGAAACACCATATATTTT. This translates into CAIRGTETPGNTIYF.